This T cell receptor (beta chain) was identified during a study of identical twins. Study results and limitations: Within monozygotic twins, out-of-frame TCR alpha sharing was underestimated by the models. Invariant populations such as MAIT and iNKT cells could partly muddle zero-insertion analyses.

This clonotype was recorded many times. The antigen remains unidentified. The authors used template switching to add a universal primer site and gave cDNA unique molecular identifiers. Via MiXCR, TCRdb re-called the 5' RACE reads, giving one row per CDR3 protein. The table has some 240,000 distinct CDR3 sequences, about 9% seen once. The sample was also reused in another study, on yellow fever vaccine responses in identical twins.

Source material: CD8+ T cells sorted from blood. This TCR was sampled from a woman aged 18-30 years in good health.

The CDR3 region has the DNA TGCGCCAGCAGCCAAGAATTCGTACTAGCGGCCTACAATGAGCAGTTCTTC. Amino acids: CASSQEFVLAAYNEQFF. The V and J genes are TRBV4-3 and TRBJ2-1; 8 bases are shared with TRBD2. The CDR3 has 17 residues. Losses at the gene ends were 0 bases for V and 2 bases for J; bases not matched to a gene: 6. Germline CDR1 LGHNA, CDR2 YSLEER.